This T cell receptor beta chain was obtained from a study of blood T cell repertoires in COVID-19. Here immunoSEQ multiplex PCR was the method, and the copy in TCRdb shows in-frame clones only, minus some. This table has around 480,000 clones, about nine tenths appearing once. CDR3 length: 16 amino acids. The germline CDR1 and CDR2 sequences are SGDLS and YYNGEE. Trimming pared 3 bases from V and 10 bases from J, leaving 20 bases between. The TCR was taken from a woman under 30 who had recovered from COVID-19. Sequenced material: PBMCs or T cells enriched from blood (not recorded which). The chain joins TRBV9 to TRBJ1-6, with D possibly matching TRBD1 (5 bases). The CDR3 sequence: CASSAQSDPGYSPLHF. Here the CDR3 DNA reads TGTGCCAGCAGCGCCCAGAGCGATCCAGGGTACTCACCCCTCCACTTT. Looking up the rest from reference TRBV9 and TRBJ1-6 gives the full variable domain: DSGVTQTPKHLITATGQRVTLRCSPRSGDLSVYWYQQSLDQGLQFLIQYYNGEERAKGNILERFSAQQFPDLHSELNLSSLELGDSALYFCASSAQSDPGYSPLHFGNGTRLTVT.